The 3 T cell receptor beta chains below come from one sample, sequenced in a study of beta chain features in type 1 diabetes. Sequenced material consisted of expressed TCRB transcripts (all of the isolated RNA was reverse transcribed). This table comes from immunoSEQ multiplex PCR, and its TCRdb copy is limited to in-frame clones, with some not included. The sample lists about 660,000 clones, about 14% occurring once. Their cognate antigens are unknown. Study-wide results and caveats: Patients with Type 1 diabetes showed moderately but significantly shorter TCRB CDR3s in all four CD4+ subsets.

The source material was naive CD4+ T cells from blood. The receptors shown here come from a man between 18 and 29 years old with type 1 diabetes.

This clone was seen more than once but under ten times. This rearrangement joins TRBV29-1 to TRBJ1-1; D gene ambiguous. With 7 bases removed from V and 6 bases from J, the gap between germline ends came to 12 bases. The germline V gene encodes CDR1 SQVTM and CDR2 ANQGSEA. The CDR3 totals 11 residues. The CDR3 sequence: CSALQWSEAFF. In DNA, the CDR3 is TGCAGCGCCCTTCAGTGGTCTGAAGCTTTCTTT.

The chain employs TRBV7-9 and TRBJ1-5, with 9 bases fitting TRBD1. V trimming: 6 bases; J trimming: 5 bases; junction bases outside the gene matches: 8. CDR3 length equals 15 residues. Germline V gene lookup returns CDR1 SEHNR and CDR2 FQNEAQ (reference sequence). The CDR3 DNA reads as TGTGCCAGCAGTCCGGGACAGGGCCTTGATCAGCCCCAGCATTTT. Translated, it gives CASSPGQGLDQPQHF.

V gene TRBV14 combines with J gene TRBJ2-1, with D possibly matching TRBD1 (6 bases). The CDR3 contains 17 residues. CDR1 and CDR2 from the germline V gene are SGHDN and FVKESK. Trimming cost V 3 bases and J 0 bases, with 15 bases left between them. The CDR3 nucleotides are TGTGCCAGCAGCCATCAATTGGACAGTCTCTCCTACAATGAGCAGTTCTTC. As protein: CASSHQLDSLSYNEQFF.